This T cell receptor beta chain is drawn from a study of regulatory T cells in long-lasting Graves disease (dated by TCRdb to the early 2020s). Regarding the complete study: In the newly diagnosed Graves' disease group, patients had been taking antithyroid drugs for less than 3 months. The study took place in China and was registered as a clinical trial. TCR sequencing covered 13 persistent and roughly 20 newly diagnosed Graves' disease patients, some 33 samples in total. Persistent Graves' disease patients were compared with newly diagnosed Graves' disease patients by peripheral blood TCR sequencing and RNA sequencing. Results and caveats for the whole study, not just this receptor: Peripheral blood alone was examined, since thyroid tissue, which constituted the primary lesion, could not be accessed. Sequencing and analysis were limited to the TCR beta chain. Persistent disease showed preferential use of TRBV28, TRBJ1-2 and TRBJ2-5, whereas newly diagnosed disease favored TRBV20-1 and TRBJ2-1. Patients with persistent disease shared more public clonotypes (under 3,000) than newly diagnosed patients did (around 980). Persistent Graves' disease patients showed lower TCR Shannon entropy and fewer highly expanded clones than newly diagnosed patients, suggesting clonal expansion. As a limitation, the authors acknowledged that the small sample size may reduce accuracy.

Receptors were amplified or captured by multiplex PCR. The sequencer listed for this sample is Illumina HiSeq 4000. To build TCR beta libraries, CDR3 regions were amplified by Arm-PCR using iRepertoire HTBI primers. Before sequencing, the PCR products went through gel purification. For the original study's pipeline: Gene usage analysis of CDR3 amino acid clonotypes relied on the approximately 68 TRBV and 14 TRBJ segments identified across samples. COPE and FqMerger were used to merge filtered high-quality paired reads into contigs. BLAST was used to align contigs to IMGT TRBV, TRBD and TRBJ reference genes, with CDR3 defined following IMGT. Any clonotype with a frequency above 0.1% was classified as a highly expanded clone. Shannon entropy served as the measure of repertoire diversity, while the Gini coefficient captured V-J evenness. A clonotype was considered public if more than one individual shared it. The public sequencing data were trimmed at Q25 with fastp and processed into clonotypes with MiXCR by TCRdb, which kept only in-frame beta chains. Identical CDR3 protein sequences are pooled into one entry, listed with their most common genes and DNA. TCRdb, not the original authors, processed these V and J calls. The sample has roughly 380,000 distinct CDR3 sequences on record, roughly a sixth of them singletons. The ten largest clones capture about a fifth of the sample.

In the case of this clonotype: This clone's antigen is unknown. One base away there is no much larger clone; base qualities are not given.

The CDR3 sequence holds 14 residues, the cysteine and phenylalanine included. CDR3 DNA only is kept here, 42 bases in frame from base 1. V drops 2 bases and J drops 11 bases, leaving 18 bases in between. Sequences MNHNS (CDR1) and SASEGT (CDR2) are obtained from the germline V gene. The sample's time point label is to be understood as: newly diagnosed GD, antithyroid drugs for less than 3 months. For both TCR sequencing and RNA sequencing, RNA was extracted from PBMCs using TRIzol. The diagnosis of Graves' disease was made according to American Thyroid Association guidelines. Recruitment of patients was carried out at an endocrinology department in Xi'an, China. Each patient gave roughly 10 milliliters of peripheral blood, collected in an EDTA anticoagulant tube. Ficoll Paque Plus density gradient separation was used to isolate PBMCs, and no further T cell sorting was done. An Agilent 2100 Bioanalyzer and agarose gel were used to check RNA quality, while a NanoDrop 2000 measured RNA concentration.

The clonotype comes from a female donor with Graves disease. The chain is encoded by TRBV6-1 joined to TRBJ1-1; no D segment can be confidently identified. The input for sequencing was peripheral blood mononuclear cells (PBMCs), taken at new diagnosis, from a patient treated with antithyroid drugs. The sequence in DNA is TGTGCCAGCAGTGAACCTTGGGCTGACCCTCCGGCTTTCTTT. This encodes CASSEPWADPPAFF.